Listed here are 24 T cell receptor beta chains from one sample, sequenced in a study of Ad26.COV2.S vaccination and SARS-CoV-2 variants. Regarding treatment: about 20 received Ad26.COV2.S at low or high dose, single or two shots; 5 received placebo; per-sample allocation not given. The samples date from day 63 after the first vaccine or placebo injection. TCRdb's table, derived via immunoSEQ multiplex PCR, lists solely in-frame clones and lacks some. The repertoire has some 410,000 clones, around 93% of them found once; the top ten carry around 1.8%. The sequences come from peripheral blood, collected in a trial of Ad26.COV2.S vaccine versus placebo. These receptors were obtained from a person aged 18-65 years who received the Ad26.COV2.S COVID-19 vaccine or a placebo.

V and J are TRBV11-2 and TRBJ1-5; TRBD1 agrees at 7 bases. This CDR3 has 14 residues. CDR1 and CDR2 from the germline V gene are SGHAT and FQNNGV. J was trimmed by 6 bases and V by 2 bases; bases with no gene match: 4. CDR3 region: CASSLSQGGQPQHF. The CDR3 bases are TGTGCCAGCAGCTTATCTCAGGGGGGTCAGCCCCAGCATTTT.

J is TRBJ2-7 and V is TRBV3-1 (or the pseudogene TRBV3-2); 8 bases align to TRBD2. The CDR3 extends over 16 amino acids. CDR1 is LGHDT, CDR2 YNNKEL, per germline (reference sequence). The V segment lost 4 bases and the J segment 2 bases; nucleotides outside the gene matches: 10. CDR3 nucleotides: TGTGCCAGCAGCCGCGCGGGACTAGATGTGGCCTACGAGCAGTACTTC. It translates to CASSRAGLDVAYEQYF.

This clone was seen repeatedly, ten times or more. The chain has TRBV9 and TRBJ2-2; maybe TRBD2 (6 bases). The CDR3 has 16 amino acids. V lost 4 bases, J lost 5 bases, and 18 bases lay in between. Per the germline V gene, CDR1 is SGDLS and CDR2 is YYNGEE. The CDR3 is CASSKKAGGFTGELFF. The CDR3 nucleotides are TGTGCCAGCAGCAAAAAAGCGGGTGGGTTTACCGGGGAGCTGTTTTTT.

The CDR3 region has the DNA TGTGCCAGCAGTTACTCGAGAGAGCAGTACTTC. Translation: CASSYSREQYF. The chain employs TRBV6-6 and TRBJ2-7; D unclear. The V and J ends lost 0 bases and 7 bases respectively, with 4 bases between them. CDR1 is MNHNY and CDR2 is SVGAGI in the germline V gene (reference sequence). CDR3 length: 11 residues.

The chain links TRBV9 to TRBJ1-6; D is unresolved. V lost 0 bases and J lost 0, with 10 bases in between. The CDR3 has 17 residues. Germline V gives CDR1 SGDLS, CDR2 YYNGEE. CDR3 in amino acids: CASSVEVESSYNSPLHF. For the CDR3, the DNA is TGTGCCAGCAGCGTAGAGGTGGAGAGCTCCTATAATTCACCCCTCCACTTT.

A note on this clone: In the same sample, other DNA sequences code for this CDR3. This chain joins TRBV5-1 and TRBJ2-7; D is uncertain. Germline lookup yields CDR1 SGHRS and CDR2 YFSETQ. V lost 1 base and J 5 bases, leaving 4 bases between the germline ends. The CDR3 extends over 11 amino acids. CDR3 loop: CASSLSHEQYF. The CDR3, as DNA: TGCGCCAGCAGCTTGAGCCACGAGCAGTACTTC.

The chain is built from TRBV5-1 and TRBJ1-2, with D possibly being TRBD1 (5 bases). Germline CDR1 reads SGHRS; CDR2 reads YFSETQ. The CDR3 loop spans 14 amino acids. Trimming took 1 base from V and 3 from J, leaving 10 bases between them. CDR3 protein: CASSLLGVDYGYTF. The CDR3 region has the DNA TGCGCCAGCAGCTTGTTAGGGGTTGACTATGGCTACACCTTC.

This clone was recorded only once. J is TRBJ2-7 and V is TRBV6-2 or TRBV6-3; D is unclear. CDR3 length equals 16 residues. The germline V gene has CDR1 MNHEY and CDR2 SVGEGT. The V and J ends lost 3 bases and 1 base respectively, with 16 bases between them. This CDR3 is CASSYSIEGSSYEQYF. The CDR3 DNA reads TGTGCCAGCAGTTATAGTATTGAAGGGTCGTCCTACGAGCAGTACTTC.

In its sample, this clone was seen once. The genes are TRBV19 and TRBJ2-3; possibly TRBD1 for D (5 bases). The germline V gene encodes CDR1 LNHDA and CDR2 SQIVND (reference sequence). The V end was cut by 7 bases, the J end by 2 bases, with 13 bases between. The CDR3 spans 14 residues. CDR3 coding DNA: TGTGCCAGTAAGGGGCAGAGCTCCACAGATACGCAGTATTTT. This codes for CASKGQSSTDTQYF.

CDR3 DNA sequence: TGTGCCTGGAGTACCACAGGGTCTGATGGAAACACCATATATTTT. Residues: CAWSTTGSDGNTIYF. The V gene is TRBV30, the J gene TRBJ1-3; TRBD1 might be the D (6 bases). The ends were cut back, 2 bases at V and 3 bases at J, with 14 bases in the middle. The CDR3 is made up of 15 amino acids. Germline V gene sequence: CDR1 GTSNPN, CDR2 SVGIG (reference sequence).

The rearrangement uses TRBV30 and TRBJ2-7; D gene uncertain. Germline V gene lookup returns CDR1 GTSNPN and CDR2 SVGIG (reference sequence). The CDR3 sequence is 13 residues long. Trimming stripped 3 bases from V and 2 bases from J, with 11 bases between. In nucleotides, the CDR3 is TGTGCCTGGAGGGGAACACTCGCCTACGAGCAGTACTTC. Amino acids: CAWRGTLAYEQYF.

The J gene is TRBJ1-2, the V gene TRBV7-6; 8 bases are a match to TRBD1. This CDR3 is built from 14 residues. V lost 1 base and J lost 2; bases outside the gene matches: 0. Per the germline V gene, CDR1 is SGHVS and CDR2 is FNYEAQ. CDR3 sequence (DNA): TGTGCCAGCAGCTTAGGGACAGGGAACTATGGCTACACCTTC. Encoded protein: CASSLGTGNYGYTF.

The genes are TRBV19 and TRBJ1-1; 7 bases match TRBD1. The germline V gene has CDR1 LNHDA and CDR2 SQIVND (reference sequence). The CDR3 length is 16 residues. V shed 7 bases, J shed 3 bases, and the junction held 14 bases outside the gene matches. As DNA, the CDR3 is TGTGCCAGTACCAAACTCCCGGGACAGTTTTACACTGAAGCTTTCTTT. Translated, it gives CASTKLPGQFYTEAFF.

The genes are TRBV29-1 and TRBJ2-5; 8 bases fit TRBD2. The V and J ends lost 8 bases and 2 bases, in that order; junction bases with no gene match: 13. Germline loops: CDR1 SQVTM, CDR2 ANQGSEA. This CDR3 region has 15 residues. CDR3 sequence (DNA): TGCAGCCTTATTCGGCGGGGGGACACGCAAGAGACCCAGTACTTC. Protein: CSLIRRGDTQETQYF.

The chain carries TRBV5-1 and TRBJ1-2; 7 nucleotides align to TRBD1. Germline CDR1 reads SGHRS; CDR2 reads YFSETQ. The CDR3 loop spans 13 amino acids. The J segment lost 4 bases and the V segment lost 4 bases, leaving 4 bases of the junction unmatched. The CDR3 sequence is CASSVRDSYGYTF. Written as DNA, the CDR3 is TGCGCCAGCAGCGTCCGGGACAGCTATGGCTACACCTTC.

J is TRBJ2-4 and V is TRBV5-8; D unclear. Trimming removed 1 base at V and 2 bases at J, with 7 bases between. The germline V gene encodes CDR1 SGHTS and CDR2 YDEGEE. The CDR3 totals 14 residues. CDR3 region: CASSLRKSKNIQYF. The CDR3 DNA follows: TGTGCCAGCAGCTTGCGGAAGTCCAAAAACATTCAGTACTTC.

The V gene is TRBV6-5, the J gene TRBJ2-5; D may correspond to TRBD1 or TRBD2 (5 bases each). V shed 6 bases and J shed 4 bases, with 18 bases lying between them. In germline, CDR1 is MNHEY, CDR2 SVGAGI. CDR3 length: 15 amino acids. The DNA for the CDR3 is TGTGCCAGCAGCCCCTTGAGGGGATTAGGAGAGACCCAGTACTTC. Translation gives CASSPLRGLGETQYF.

The gene calls are TRBV7-2 and TRBJ1-4; D might be TRBD1 (5 bases). CDR1 is SGHTA and CDR2 is FQGNSA in the germline V gene. Trimming pared 0 bases from V and 8 bases from J, leaving 10 bases between. There are 14 residues in the CDR3. CDR3 loop: CASSLAGRGEKLFF. Here the CDR3 DNA reads TGTGCCAGCAGCTTAGCGGGACGGGGAGAAAAACTGTTTTTT.

The V and J genes are TRBV25-1 and TRBJ2-7, with D unclear. The CDR3 extends over 11 amino acids. Germline loops: CDR1 MGHDK, CDR2 SYGVNS. The V gene lost 4 bases and the J gene lost 8 bases, with 9 bases spanning the gap. Here the CDR3 reads CASSGMTKQYF. The CDR3 DNA sequence: TGTGCCAGCAGTGGGATGACAAAGCAGTACTTC.

J is TRBJ2-7 and V is TRBV18; no clear D. Trimming removed 4 bases at V and 6 bases at J, with 10 bases between. The CDR3 sequence is 12 residues long. Germline V CDR1 and CDR2: KGHSH, LQKENI. The CDR3: CASSQATPEQYF. As DNA, the CDR3 is TGTGCCAGCTCACAAGCTACCCCCGAGCAGTACTTC.

The rearrangement links TRBV28 to TRBJ1-1, with D maybe TRBD1 (6 bases). Between the trimmed V and J ends, which lost 2 bases and 4 bases, there was a span of 14 bases. Germline CDR1 reads MDHEN; CDR2 reads SYDVKM. This CDR3 is built from 15 residues. As DNA, the CDR3 is TGTGCCAGCAGTTTAGGATCAGGGGCTTTCACTGAAGCTTTCTTT. Encoded protein: CASSLGSGAFTEAFF.

The J gene is TRBJ2-2, the V gene TRBV5-6, with 9 bases matching TRBD1. This CDR3 has 16 amino acids. V shed 0 bases and J 6 bases; nucleotides not matched to a gene: 6. Germline lookup yields CDR1 SGHDT and CDR2 YYEEEE. In nucleotides, the CDR3 is TGTGCCAGCAGCTTGGGACAGGGGGATTCCCCCGGGGAGCTGTTTTTT. This translates into CASSLGQGDSPGELFF.

The chain joins TRBV29-1 to TRBJ1-1; 8 nucleotides line up with TRBD1. Germline CDR1 and CDR2: SQVTM and ANQGSEA. V dropped 6 bases and J dropped 11; count of bases not matched to a gene: 5. The CDR3 is made up of 10 amino acids. The CDR3 sequence: CSVLDRGAFF. The CDR3 DNA reads TGCAGCGTCCTCGACAGGGGTGCTTTCTTT.

The chain uses TRBV10-3 and TRBJ2-5; D call uncertain. The CDR3 length is 9 residues. The V end lost 9 bases, the J end lost 5 bases, and 4 bases lay between the germline ends. Germline CDR1 and CDR2: ENHRY and SYGVKD. The DNA for the CDR3 is TGTGCCATTCGGGAGACCCAGTACTTC. This encodes CAIRETQYF.